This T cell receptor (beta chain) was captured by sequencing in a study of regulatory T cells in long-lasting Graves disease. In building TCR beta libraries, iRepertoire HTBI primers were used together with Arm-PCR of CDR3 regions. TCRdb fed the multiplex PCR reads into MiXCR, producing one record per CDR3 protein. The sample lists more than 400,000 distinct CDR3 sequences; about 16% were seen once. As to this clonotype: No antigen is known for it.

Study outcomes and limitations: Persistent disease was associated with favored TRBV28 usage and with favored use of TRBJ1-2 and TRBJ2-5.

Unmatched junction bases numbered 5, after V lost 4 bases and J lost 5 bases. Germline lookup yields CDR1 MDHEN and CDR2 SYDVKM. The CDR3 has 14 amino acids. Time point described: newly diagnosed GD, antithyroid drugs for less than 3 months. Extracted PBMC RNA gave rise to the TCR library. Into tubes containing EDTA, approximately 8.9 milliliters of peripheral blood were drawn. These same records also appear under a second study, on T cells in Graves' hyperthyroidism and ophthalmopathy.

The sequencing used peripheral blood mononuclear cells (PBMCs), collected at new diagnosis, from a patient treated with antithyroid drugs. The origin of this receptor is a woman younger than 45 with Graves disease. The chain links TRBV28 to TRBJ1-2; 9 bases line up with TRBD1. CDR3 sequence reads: CASSSQGAHYGYTF. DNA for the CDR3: TGTGCCAGCAGTTCACAGGGGGCCCATTATGGCTACACCTTC.